The clone carrying this T cell receptor (beta chain) was detected many times. What it binds is not known. This entry belongs to a study of glioma-infiltrating T cells. CDR3 length: 14 residues. The junction had 7 bases not matched to a gene; V was cut back by 4 bases and J by 6 bases. Germline CDR1 MGHRA, CDR2 YSYEKL. Study-wide findings and caveats: Above-expected tissue-blood divergence occurred in all gliomas, most in low-grade ones. CDR3 overlap between tissue and blood was very small.

Using RNA template, CDR3s of TCR alpha and beta were amplified with iRepertoire arm-PCR. Input was roughly 100-450 ng of tissue mRNA or PBMC total RNA. From the multiplex PCR reads, TCRdb called clonotypes with MiXCR, one entry per CDR3 protein. The table lists approximately 110,000 distinct CDR3 sequences, roughly 20% of them singletons. The genes are TRBV4-1 and TRBJ2-7; the match to TRBD1 covers 9 bases. The source material was glioma tissue, nonneoplastic brain tissue, or PBMCs (not recorded which). The TCR was taken from a human donor with low-grade glioma or glioblastoma, undergoing nonglioma brain surgery, or in good health (not recorded which). The CDR3 protein is CASSPSDRGFEQYF. DNA of the CDR3: TGCGCCAGCAGCCCTTCGGACAGGGGATTCGAGCAGTACTTC.